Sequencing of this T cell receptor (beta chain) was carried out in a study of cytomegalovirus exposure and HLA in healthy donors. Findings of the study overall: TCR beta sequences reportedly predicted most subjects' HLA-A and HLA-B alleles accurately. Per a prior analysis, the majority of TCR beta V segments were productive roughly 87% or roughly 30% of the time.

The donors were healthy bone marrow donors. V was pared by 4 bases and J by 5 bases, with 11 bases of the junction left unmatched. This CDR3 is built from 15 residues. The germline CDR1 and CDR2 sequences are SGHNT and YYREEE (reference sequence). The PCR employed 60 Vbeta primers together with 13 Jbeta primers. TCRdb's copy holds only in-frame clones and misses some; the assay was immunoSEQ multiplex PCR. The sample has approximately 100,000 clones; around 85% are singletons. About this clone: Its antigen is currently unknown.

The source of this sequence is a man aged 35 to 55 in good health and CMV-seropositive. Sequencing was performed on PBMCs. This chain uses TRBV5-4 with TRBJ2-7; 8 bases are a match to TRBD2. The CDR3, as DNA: TGTGCCAGCAGCAAGACCCTGGGACTAGGGGACGAGCAGTACTTC. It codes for CASSKTLGLGDEQYF.